This passage covers 27 T cell receptor beta chains from one sample sequenced in a study of identical twins' blood T cells. TCRdb processed the 5' RACE reads anew with MiXCR; each CDR3 protein has one entry. The sample holds 300,000 to 450,000 distinct CDR3 sequences, roughly 30% seen once. The material sequenced was PBMCs. The source is a woman aged 18 to 55 in good health.

In its sample, this clonotype was seen a few times. This chain uses TRBV10-3 with TRBJ2-1; D unresolved. Trimming cost V 6 bases and J 4 bases, with 7 bases left between them. Germline values: CDR1 ENHRY, CDR2 SYGVKD. The CDR3 contains 12 residues. In nucleotides, the CDR3 is TGTGCCATCAGCGTGGATTACAATGAGCAGTTCTTC. Its translation is CAISVDYNEQFF.

This clonotype has ten or more counts. This chain uses TRBV13 with TRBJ1-1; possible D gene TRBD1, 5 bases. The V gene lost 6 bases and the J gene lost 3 bases, with 8 bases spanning the gap. This CDR3 is built from 12 residues. Germline V lookup: CDR1 PRHDT, CDR2 FYEKMQ (reference sequence). CDR3 protein: CASRRGDTEAFF. The CDR3 DNA follows: TGTGCCAGCAGAAGAGGGGACACTGAAGCTTTCTTT. Filled out from reference TRBV13 and TRBJ1-1, the complete variable domain reads AAGVIQSPRHLIKEKRETATLKCYPIPRHDTVYWYQQGPGQDPQFLISFYEKMQSDKGSIPDRFSAQQFSDYHSELNMSSLELGDSALYFCASRRGDTEAFFGQGTRLTVV.

This chain joins TRBV14 and TRBJ2-7, with 8 bases fitting TRBD2. The trim removed 4 bases at V and 3 bases at J, leaving 11 bases unmatched. The CDR3 runs to 16 residues. Germline assignment: CDR1 SGHDN and CDR2 FVKESK. The CDR3 DNA reads as TGTGCCAGCAGCCCGCGACTAGCGAGACCAAACTACGAGCAGTACTTC. This codes for CASSPRLARPNYEQYF.

The chain carries TRBV6-5 and TRBJ1-2; 7 bases match TRBD1. The CDR3 sequence is 13 residues long. V lost 6 bases and J lost 1; bases outside the gene matches: 2. CDR1 and CDR2 (germline): MNHEY, SVGAGI. DNA for the CDR3: TGTGCCAGCAGGGGACAGAATAACTATGGCTACACCTTC. It codes for CASRGQNNYGYTF.

The rearrangement links TRBV6-1 to TRBJ1-3, with D uncertain. Germline CDR1 MNHNS, CDR2 SASEGT. This CDR3 contains 15 residues. V lost 6 bases to trimming and J lost 3 bases, with 15 bases between them. CDR3 DNA: TGTGCCAGCAGCCAAAGCCACGGAGGTGGAAACACCATATATTTT. This sequence encodes CASSQSHGGGNTIYF.

The chain employs TRBV5-1 and TRBJ1-1; 7 bases are shared with TRBD1. Germline V lookup: CDR1 SGHRS, CDR2 YFSETQ. Trimming took 6 bases from V and 2 from J; bases not matched to a gene: 4. There are 13 residues in the CDR3. The CDR3 protein is CASKGTANTEAFF. CDR3 DNA sequence: TGCGCCAGCAAGGGGACAGCAAACACTGAAGCTTTCTTT.

The chain couples TRBV12-3 or TRBV12-4 to TRBJ1-2; 7 bases match TRBD1. Germline trimming cut 6 bases from V and 0 bases from J; bases unmatched to any gene: 10. This CDR3 is built from 16 residues. Written as DNA, the CDR3 is TGTGCCAGCAGCCCCTACGGGACAGATCCTAACTATGGCTACACCTTC. Its translation is CASSPYGTDPNYGYTF.

A word on this clonotype: The junction departs from the called germline gene at one end, perhaps through a read error. The chain joins TRBV5-1 to TRBJ1-1; possible D gene TRBD1, 5 bases. Germline-derived CDR1 and CDR2 are SGHRS and YFSETQ. The CDR3 has 15 residues. CDR3 sequence reads: CARSLDIGVNTEAFF. In DNA form, the CDR3 reads TGCGCCAGAAGCTTGGATATAGGGGTGAACACTGAAGCTTTCTTT.

The rearrangement joins TRBV12-3 or TRBV12-4 to TRBJ1-2; D is undetermined. With 3 bases removed from V and 3 bases from J, the gap between germline ends came to 11 bases. This CDR3 is built from 14 residues. CDR3 in DNA: TGTGCCAGCAGTTTTTCTAGTTCCCACTATGGCTACACCTTC. It is translated as CASSFSSSHYGYTF.

The chain employs TRBV20-1 and TRBJ1-5, with D possibly being TRBD1 (6 bases). V lost 0 bases, J lost 4 bases, and 19 bases lay in between. This CDR3 spans 17 amino acids. Per germline, CDR1 DFQATT and CDR2 SNEGSKA (reference sequence). DNA for the CDR3: TGCAGTGCTAGAGATCAACGTGTTAGGACAGATAATCAGCCCCAGCATTTT. Translating gives CSARDQRVRTDNQPQHF.

Points on this clonotype: A read error may account for a junction end that differs from germline. The rearrangement uses TRBV5-1 and TRBJ1-1; 7 positions match TRBD1. The CDR3 totals 14 residues. Germline V gene lookup returns CDR1 SGHRS and CDR2 YFSETQ. The chain's CDR3 is CASSSGTANIEAFF. Here the CDR3 DNA reads TGCGCCAGCAGCTCCGGGACAGCTAACATTGAAGCTTTCTTT.

This clonotype was detected only a few times. The rearrangement uses TRBV6-6 and TRBJ2-7, with D unclear. The CDR3 is 15 residues long. Germline CDR1 and CDR2: MNHNY and SVGAGI (reference sequence). The V gene lost 6 bases and the J gene lost 0 bases, with 15 bases spanning the gap. CDR3 sequence reads: CASRKKHASSYEQYF. DNA of the CDR3: TGTGCCAGCAGAAAAAAACACGCAAGCTCCTACGAGCAGTACTTC.

This clonotype was counted once. This chain's CDR3 is CASGGYSGYTF. The CDR3 nucleotides are TGTGCCAGTGGTGGGTATTCAGGCTACACCTTC. This chain connects TRBV19 to TRBJ1-2; no firm D call. V shed 8 bases and J shed 8 bases, with 12 bases lying between them. Germline V gene lookup returns CDR1 LNHDA and CDR2 SQIVND (reference sequence). This CDR3 is built from 11 residues.

The chain joins TRBV6-5 to TRBJ1-1; TRBD1 might be the D (6 bases). V lost 5 bases, J lost 5 bases, and 18 bases lay in between. This CDR3 spans 15 amino acids. CDR1 and CDR2 from the germline V gene are MNHEY and SVGAGI. CDR3 in amino acids: CASSQIMTGRTEAFF. DNA for the CDR3: TGTGCCAGCAGTCAGATTATGACAGGCAGAACTGAAGCTTTCTTT.

This sequence joins TRBV9 and TRBJ1-1; 7 bases agree with TRBD1. The junction had 7 bases not matched to a gene; V was cut back by 2 bases and J by 0 bases. In germline, CDR1 is SGDLS, CDR2 YYNGEE. CDR3 length: 16 amino acids. The CDR3 DNA reads as TGTGCCAGCAGCGTCGGACCACAGGGGTTGAACACTGAAGCTTTCTTT. It yields the protein CASSVGPQGLNTEAFF. Full variable domain (outside the CDR3, taken from reference TRBV9 and TRBJ1-1): DSGVTQTPKHLITATGQRVTLRCSPRSGDLSVYWYQQSLDQGLQFLIQYYNGEERAKGNILERFSAQQFPDLHSELNLSSLELGDSALYFCASSVGPQGLNTEAFFGQGTRLTVV.

In DNA form, the CDR3 reads TGTGCCAGCAGCAACCGACTAGCAGATGGGGCAGATACGCAGTATTTT. It codes for CASSNRLADGADTQYF. The gene calls are TRBV11-2 and TRBJ2-3; 7 bases map to TRBD2. The V gene's germline CDR1 is SGHAT and CDR2 FQNNGV. There are 16 residues in the CDR3. V shed 5 bases, J shed 4 bases, and the junction held 12 bases outside the gene matches. Using reference TRBV11-2 and TRBJ2-3 for the parts outside the CDR3, the full variable domain is EAGVAQSPRYKIIEKRQSVAFWCNPISGHATLYWYQQILGQGPKLLIQFQNNGVVDDSQLPKDRFSAERLKGVDSTLKIQPAKLEDSAVYLCASSNRLADGADTQYFGPGTRLTVL.

This clonotype appeared many times. This chain links TRBV6-1 with TRBJ1-2; unclear D gene. Germline CDR1 and CDR2: MNHNS and SASEGT. V was cut by 9 bases and J by 2 bases, with 16 bases left in between. This CDR3 is 14 amino acids long. For the CDR3, the DNA is TGTGCCAGTACGACTAATGGGCAAAACTATGGCTACACCTTC. Amino acids: CASTTNGQNYGYTF.

The chain couples TRBV5-4 to TRBJ2-3; 7 bases match TRBD2. Looked up from germline, CDR1 is SGHNT and CDR2 is YYREEE (reference sequence). With V trimmed by 1 base and J by 3 bases, 5 bases remained unmatched. CDR3 length: 15 residues. CDR3 residues: CASSLSGRETDTQYF. Written as DNA, the CDR3 is TGTGCCAGCAGCTTGTCAGGGAGGGAGACAGATACGCAGTATTTT.

This chain links TRBV18 with TRBJ1-1; D not certain. The V and J ends lost 0 bases and 5 bases respectively, with 10 bases between them. CDR1 is KGHSH and CDR2 is LQKENI in the germline V gene. The CDR3 spans 14 residues. CDR3 nucleotides: TGTGCCAGCTCACCACCGGCTATGGTAACTGAAGCTTTCTTT. Translated, it gives CASSPPAMVTEAFF.

The table lists this clonotype with a few counts. The V gene is TRBV12-3 or TRBV12-4, the J gene TRBJ1-2; D ambiguous. Trimming removed 3 bases at V and 2 bases at J, with 10 bases between. CDR3 length equals 14 residues. The CDR3 loop reads CASSLAGINYGYTF. In nucleotides, the CDR3 is TGTGCCAGCAGTTTGGCCGGGATCAACTATGGCTACACCTTC.

This clonotype has only a few counts. V is TRBV12-5 and J is TRBJ1-5; TRBD1 agrees at 9 bases. Germline V gene lookup returns CDR1 LGHNT and CDR2 FRNRAP. There are 17 residues in the CDR3. The trim removed 4 bases at V and 0 bases at J, leaving 7 bases unmatched. CDR3 DNA sequence: TGTGCTAGTGGTTCCTTCGGGACAGGGCTTAGCAATCAGCCCCAGCATTTT. Its protein product is CASGSFGTGLSNQPQHF.

V and J are TRBV11-2 and TRBJ2-1; 7 bases match TRBD1. J gave up 2 bases and V 4 bases, and 8 bases lay outside the gene matches. Germline-derived CDR1 and CDR2 are SGHAT and FQNNGV. This CDR3 is built from 16 residues. The CDR3 DNA is TGTGCCAGCAGCTCCCAACAGGGGTCGACCTACAATGAGCAGTTCTTC. This encodes CASSSQQGSTYNEQFF.

Points on this clonotype: A read error may account for a junction end that differs from germline. The V gene is TRBV6-1, the J gene TRBJ2-2; D perhaps matches TRBD2 (5 bases). The CDR3 is 15 residues long. Germline CDR1 is MNHNS and CDR2 is SASEGT. This chain's CDR3 is CTSSEGAENTGELFF. CDR3 sequence (DNA): TGTACCAGCAGTGAAGGAGCGGAAAACACCGGGGAGCTGTTTTTT.

This clonotype was counted many times. The chain links TRBV3-1 to TRBJ2-3; 9 bases are a match to TRBD2. Germline V gene data show CDR1 as LGHDT and CDR2 as YNNKEL (reference sequence). The CDR3 contains 17 residues. The V and J ends lost 4 bases and 2 bases, in that order; junction bases with no gene match: 10. This CDR3 is CASSLQPSGVPTDTQYF. The DNA of the CDR3 is TGTGCCAGCAGCCTACAACCTAGCGGGGTGCCCACAGATACGCAGTATTTT.

This clonotype was observed a handful of times. The rearrangement uses TRBV7-8 and TRBJ1-4; 9 bases align to TRBD1. CDR1 and CDR2 (germline): SGHVS, FQNEAQ. There are 16 residues in the CDR3. V was clipped by 4 bases and J by 6 bases; unmatched bases: 9. DNA for the CDR3: TGTGCCAGCAGCTCCCGGAGACAGGGGGAGGATGAAAAACTGTTTTTT. Protein product: CASSSRRQGEDEKLFF.

Only a few counts were recorded for this clonotype. The J gene is TRBJ2-1, the V gene TRBV20-1; 11 positions agree with TRBD2. The CDR3 consists of 16 residues. CDR1 DFQATT and CDR2 SNEGSKA come from the germline V gene (reference sequence). With 3 bases clipped from V and 8 bases from J, the junction kept 12 bases outside the gene matches. The CDR3 sequence is CSASGVAGGSSYEQFF. The CDR3, as DNA: TGCAGTGCTAGTGGGGTAGCGGGAGGGTCGTCGTATGAGCAGTTCTTC.

The chain carries TRBV20-1 and TRBJ2-6, with D possibly being TRBD1 (6 bases). Germline V gene sequence: CDR1 DFQATT, CDR2 SNEGSKA (reference sequence). V lost 1 base to trimming and J lost 0 bases, with 10 bases between them. The CDR3 is 16 amino acids. The CDR3, as DNA: TGCAGTGCTAGAGTAGGGGGACGCTCTGGGGCCAACGTCCTGACTTTC. It is translated as CSARVGGRSGANVLTF.